One sample yielded the 22 T cell receptor beta chains listed below, sequenced in a study of diagnostic markers for celiac disease. TCRdb reprocessed the reads and reports one entry per CDR3 protein, with no DNA. The listing contains roughly 3,500 distinct CDR3 sequences. Input material: either unsorted cells or a sorted T cell fraction (not recorded which). These receptors were obtained from a human donor. This table probably holds off-target reads from a library built for another chain.

The rearrangement joins TRBV6-1 to TRBJ2-1; as DNA is missing, the TRBD1 call by TCRdb cannot be tested. CDR3 length equals 15 residues. CDR1 MNHNS and CDR2 SASEGT come from the germline V gene. The CDR3 loop is CASSKAGQGKNEQFF.

The gene calls are TRBV29-1 and TRBJ1-1. The V gene's germline CDR1 is SQVTM and CDR2 ANQGSEA. The CDR3 contains 14 residues. CDR3 residues: CSVENAFVWTEAFF.

The chain has TRBV20-1 and TRBJ2-7; TCRdb calls TRBD1, which cannot be checked without DNA. In germline, CDR1 is DFQATT, CDR2 SNEGSKA (reference sequence). The CDR3 sequence is 12 residues long. The CDR3 reads CSGGVPSYEQYF.

This clonotype is medium-sized by frequency. The CDR3 protein is CASSMTDRARSPLHF. The rearrangement joins TRBV11-2 to TRBJ1-6; TCRdb proposes TRBD1, but this gene call is untestable without DNA. The germline V gene encodes CDR1 SGHAT and CDR2 FQNNGV. The CDR3 is 15 residues long.

V gene TRBV11-3 combines with J gene TRBJ2-2; no DNA is available, so the TRBD1 call from TCRdb remains unchecked. Looked up from germline, CDR1 is SGHNT and CDR2 is YENEEA. The CDR3 runs to 15 residues. The CDR3 loop is CASSRGQGYGGELFF.

The V call is TRBV6-5, the J call TRBJ2-2; TCRdb indicates TRBD1, and absent DNA this call remains unverified. This CDR3 region has 13 residues. Germline lookup yields CDR1 MNHEY and CDR2 SVGAGI. The CDR3 sequence is CASRGQAGGELFF.

By frequency, this clonotype is medium-sized. The J gene is TRBJ1-1, the V gene TRBV19. Germline V gene data show CDR1 as LNHDA and CDR2 as SQIVND (reference sequence). This CDR3 is 12 amino acids long. The CDR3: CATWEAGREAFF.

This clonotype is called medium-sized (0.01 to 0.1%) based on its frequency. The chain recombines TRBV14 with TRBJ1-2. The CDR3 sequence is 12 residues long. Germline V gene data show CDR1 as SGHDN and CDR2 as FVKESK. The CDR3 here is CASSRHNYGYTF.

Its frequency marks this clonotype as medium-sized. The gene calls are TRBV4-3 and TRBJ1-4. Germline values: CDR1 LGHNA, CDR2 YSLEER. The CDR3 runs to 15 residues. CDR3 in amino acids: CASSQARDSGEKLFF.

The chain employs TRBV14 and TRBJ1-2. This CDR3 has 16 amino acids. Germline V gene lookup returns CDR1 SGHDN and CDR2 FVKESK. CDR3 sequence: CASSHGRASFTHGYTF.

V usage is TRBV4-3 and J usage is TRBJ2-6. The CDR3 totals 16 residues. Germline V gene sequence: CDR1 LGHNA, CDR2 YSLEER. CDR3 residues: CASSQADTSGANVLTF.

Judged by frequency, this clonotype is medium-sized. V is TRBV5-6 and J is TRBJ2-7; TCRdb indicates TRBD2, and absent DNA this call remains unverified. The length of the CDR3 is 14 residues. The germline CDR1 and CDR2 sequences are SGHDT and YYEEEE. CDR3 sequence reads: CASSLVGLAGEQYF.

V and J are TRBV20-1 and TRBJ2-7; no DNA is available, so the TRBD1 call from TCRdb remains unchecked. This CDR3 comprises 11 residues. CDR1 is DFQATT, CDR2 SNEGSKA, per germline (reference sequence). The chain's CDR3 is CSARGEYEQYF.

This clonotype is deemed medium-sized by its frequency. The chain uses TRBV7-2 and TRBJ2-5; lacking DNA, the TRBD2 call made by TCRdb goes unchecked. The CDR3 consists of 16 residues. Per the germline V gene, CDR1 is SGHTA and CDR2 is FQGNSA. The CDR3 loop reads CASSPHLAGGGETQYF.

This chain connects TRBV4-3 to TRBJ2-1; TCRdb lists TRBD2, though no DNA is available to test this call. The CDR3 is 15 amino acids. Germline lookup yields CDR1 LGHNA and CDR2 YSLEER. This chain's CDR3 is CASSGDRRGGNEQFF.

The gene calls are TRBV9 and TRBJ1-5. This CDR3 has 13 residues. Germline-derived CDR1 and CDR2 are SGDLS and YYNGEE. Here the CDR3 reads CASSVGEYQPQHF.

The chain employs TRBV20-1 and TRBJ1-1; checking the TCRdb D call of TRBD1 is not possible without DNA. The CDR3 spans 12 residues. Germline CDR1 is DFQATT and CDR2 is SNEGSKA (reference sequence). This chain's CDR3 is CSAPQGSTEAFF.

The rearrangement links TRBV18 to TRBJ2-7; TCRdb gives TRBD1 as the D gene, but with no DNA this cannot be confirmed. The CDR3 contains 15 residues. Germline assignment: CDR1 KGHSH and CDR2 LQKENI. CDR3 residues: CASSPDRKGSYEQYF.

This clonotype ranks as medium-sized (0.01 to 0.1%) in terms of frequency. This chain links TRBV28 with TRBJ1-5; TCRdb returns TRBD1, unconfirmable since there is no DNA. The length of the CDR3 is 12 residues. Germline assignment: CDR1 MDHEN and CDR2 SYDVKM. This chain's CDR3 is CATDRASQPQHF.

This CDR3 is CASSYEGGSPLHF. The chain joins TRBV6-5 to TRBJ1-6. This CDR3 contains 13 residues. Germline-derived CDR1 and CDR2 are MNHEY and SVGAGI.

The chain recombines TRBV10-3 with TRBJ1-2; TCRdb indicates TRBD1, and absent DNA this call remains unverified. This CDR3 has 14 amino acids. Germline V CDR1 and CDR2: ENHRY, SYGVKD. The CDR3 sequence: CAISEADRPYGYTF.

In terms of frequency, this clonotype is medium-sized. J is TRBJ2-7 and V is TRBV7-2; absent DNA, TCRdb's TRBD1 call cannot be checked. CDR1 SGHTA and CDR2 FQGNSA come from the germline V gene. This CDR3 is built from 14 residues. CDR3 loop: CASSTREYSHEQYF. Using reference TRBV7-2 and TRBJ2-7 for the parts outside the CDR3, the full variable domain is GAGVSQSPSNKVTEKGKDVELRCDPISGHTALYWYRQSLGQGLEFLIYFQGNSAPDKSGLPSDRFSAERTGGSVSTLTIQRTQQEDSAVYLCASSTREYSHEQYFGPGTRLTVT.